What follows are 3 T cell receptor beta chains derived from one specimen sequenced in a study of blood T cell repertoires in COVID-19. Method: immunoSEQ multiplex PCR; TCRdb's copy keeps in-frame clones and lacks some. Of approximately 96,000 clones in the sample, roughly 90% were seen once. Sequenced input: peripheral blood. The receptors here all came from a man in his 60s with acute or convalescent COVID-19.

This sequence joins TRBV4-3 and TRBJ2-5; possibly TRBD2 for D (6 bases). There are 15 residues in the CDR3. V lost 0 bases and J 2 bases, leaving 10 bases between the germline ends. The germline gives CDR1 LGHNA, CDR2 YSLEER. As DNA, the CDR3 is TGCGCCAGCAGCCAAGAGTTCAGCGGGCAAGAGACCCAGTACTTC. This translates into CASSQEFSGQETQYF.

The chain carries TRBV29-1 and TRBJ1-4, with TRBD1 identical over 10 bases. Germline CDR1 is SQVTM and CDR2 is ANQGSEA. V gave up 4 bases and J gave up 7 bases; unmatched junction bases: 6. The CDR3 is 14 residues long. In DNA form, the CDR3 reads TGCAGCGTTGGTGGGACAGGGGACGGTGAAAAACTGTTTTTT. This codes for CSVGGTGDGEKLFF.

The chain recombines TRBV11-3 with TRBJ2-7; tentatively, D is TRBD1 (5 bases). The germline V gene encodes CDR1 SGHNT and CDR2 YENEEA. V lost 5 bases and J lost 3, with 8 bases in between. CDR3 size: 12 residues. CDR3 in amino acids: CASSQDNYEQYF. The CDR3 DNA reads as TGTGCCAGCAGCCAGGACAACTACGAGCAGTACTTC.